The T cell receptor beta chain described here comes from a study of shared clonotypes between healthy human individuals. Across the study: Two female and a few male donors aged 18 to 49 were enrolled.

The CDR3 is made up of 14 amino acids. The junction had 3 bases not matched to a gene; V was cut back by 4 bases and J by 1 base. Germline-derived CDR1 and CDR2 are SGDLS and YYNGEE. Clones were sequenced by immunoSEQ multiplex PCR, and TCRdb holds only the in-frame ones, with some missing. The table records roughly 1,500,000 clones, roughly 98.5% of them present only once. Naive CD45RA+ and memory CD45RA-negative subsets were split from CD4+ cells. V is TRBV9 and J is TRBJ2-5; 8 positions match TRBD2. Sequencing was carried out using naive CD4+ T cells sorted from blood. The subset is: CD45RA+ positively selected. The source is a man aged 25-40 years in good health. CDR3 DNA sequence: TGTGCCAGCAGCAGCGGGAGCTTCCAAGAGACCCAGTACTTC. Amino acid sequence: CASSSGSFQETQYF.